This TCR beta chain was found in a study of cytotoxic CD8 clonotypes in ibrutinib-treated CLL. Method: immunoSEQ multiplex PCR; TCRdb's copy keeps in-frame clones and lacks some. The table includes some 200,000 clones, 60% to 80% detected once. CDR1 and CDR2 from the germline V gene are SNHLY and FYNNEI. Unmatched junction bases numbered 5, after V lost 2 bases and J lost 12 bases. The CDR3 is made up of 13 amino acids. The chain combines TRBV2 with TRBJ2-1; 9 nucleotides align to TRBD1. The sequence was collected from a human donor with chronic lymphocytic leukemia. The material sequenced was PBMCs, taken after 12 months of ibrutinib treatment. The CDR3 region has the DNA TGTGCCAGCAGTGAATATAACAGGGGGCCGCAGTTCTTC. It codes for CASSEYNRGPQFF.